This TCR beta chain was observed in a study of blood T cell repertoires in COVID-19. The wider study: COVID-19 samples from acute and convalescent phases originated in the United States, Italy and Spain.

Generated by immunoSEQ multiplex PCR, the TCRdb table keeps only in-frame clones and is missing some. The sample has 100,000 to 150,000 clones; almost 70% are singletons. Trimming cost V 3 bases and J 0 bases, with 10 bases left between them. Germline lookup yields CDR1 MNHNS and CDR2 SASEGT. The length of the CDR3 is 15 residues. Sequencing was carried out using peripheral blood. The rearrangement joins TRBV6-1 to TRBJ2-3; tentatively, D is TRBD2 (6 bases). The clonotype comes from a woman in her 70s with acute or convalescent COVID-19. CDR3: CASSDLAGSTDTQYF. CDR3 nucleotide sequence: TGTGCCAGCAGTGATCTCGCGGGGAGCACAGATACGCAGTATTTT.